These 10 T cell receptor beta chains originate from one sample sequenced in a study of T-cell memory formation after mild COVID-19. Each CDR3 protein is one row after TCRdb ran MiXCR on the 5' RACE reads. The table includes fewer than 350,000 distinct CDR3 sequences, 15% to 20% detected once. What was sequenced was PBMCs or a T cell subset sorted from them (not recorded which). The source is a man younger than 30 who had mild COVID-19 (a few samples of this study predate the infection). Cell type and time point are not known.

The sample holds many counts of this clonotype. The chain employs TRBV5-1 and TRBJ2-2, with 8 bases aligning to TRBD1. The germline V gene has CDR1 SGHRS and CDR2 YFSETQ. V trimming: 4 bases; J trimming: 5 bases; junction bases outside the gene matches: 4. The CDR3 covers 14 residues. The CDR3 DNA is TGCGCCAGCAGCGCAGGGGGCTTAACCGGGGAGCTGTTTTTT. Protein: CASSAGGLTGELFF.

This chain uses TRBV20-1 with TRBJ2-7, with TRBD1 identical over 9 bases. The V segment lost 3 bases and the J segment 0 bases; nucleotides outside the gene matches: 3. CDR3 size: 14 residues. Germline CDR1 reads DFQATT; CDR2 reads SNEGSKA (reference sequence). CDR3 in DNA: TGCAGTGCTAGGGGGACAGGGAACTCCTACGAGCAGTACTTC. Amino acids: CSARGTGNSYEQYF.

This clonotype was found a few times. The rearrangement uses TRBV27 and TRBJ2-2; 10 bases match TRBD1. CDR1 and CDR2 from the germline V gene are MNHEY and SMNVEV (reference sequence). The J segment lost 10 bases and the V segment lost 5 bases, leaving 10 bases of the junction unmatched. There are 15 residues in the CDR3. Here the CDR3 reads CASSPRTGGIVELFF. The DNA for the CDR3 is TGTGCCAGCAGTCCCCGGACAGGGGGTATTGTGGAGCTGTTTTTT.

The genes are TRBV20-1 and TRBJ1-1; possible D gene TRBD1, 5 bases. Trimming removed 7 bases from V and 3 bases from J, with 15 bases in between. CDR1 is DFQATT, CDR2 SNEGSKA, per germline (reference sequence). The CDR3 is made up of 13 amino acids. This CDR3 is CSGRSQGDTEAFF. The CDR3 bases are TGCAGTGGGAGGAGTCAGGGTGACACTGAAGCTTTCTTT.

This clonotype has ten or more counts. The rearrangement joins TRBV3-1 to TRBJ1-2, with D unclear. Germline CDR1 reads LGHDT; CDR2 reads YNNKEL (reference sequence). V shed 5 bases and J shed 8 bases, with 15 bases lying between them. The CDR3 has 13 residues. The chain's CDR3 is CASSYTAFEGYTF. CDR3 bases: TGTGCCAGCAGCTACACGGCGTTTGAGGGCTACACCTTC.

The gene calls are TRBV12-5 and TRBJ2-3; the match to TRBD2 covers 7 bases. V gave up 5 bases and J gave up 8 bases; unmatched junction bases: 16. Germline V gene sequence: CDR1 LGHNT, CDR2 FRNRAP. The CDR3 is made up of 16 amino acids. The CDR3 region has the DNA TGTGCTAGTGGTCCCAGGACTAGACTTGGATTGGGTACGCAGTATTTT. Protein sequence: CASGPRTRLGLGTQYF.

This clonotype was observed a few times. J is TRBJ2-7 and V is TRBV27, with D possibly TRBD1 on 6 matching bases. Between the trimmed V and J ends, which lost 5 bases and 3 bases, there was a span of 8 bases. CDR1 is MNHEY and CDR2 is SMNVEV in the germline V gene (reference sequence). CDR3 length: 12 residues. This CDR3 reads CASSDRFYEQYF. DNA for the CDR3: TGTGCCAGCAGTGACAGGTTCTACGAGCAGTACTTC.

V gene TRBV5-6 combines with J gene TRBJ1-6, with 7 bases fitting TRBD1. Germline CDR1 reads SGHDT; CDR2 reads YYEEEE. The V gene end was trimmed by 5 bases and the J gene end by 4 bases; junction bases not matched to a gene: 3. This CDR3 is 14 amino acids long. Written as DNA, the CDR3 is TGTGCCAGCAGACCGGGACAGTATAATTCACCCCTCCACTTT. Its protein product is CASRPGQYNSPLHF.

This clonotype was picked up many times. A read error may account for a junction end that differs from germline. This rearrangement joins TRBV7-9 to TRBJ2-4; 13 nucleotides match TRBD2. This CDR3 is 14 amino acids long. Germline lookup yields CDR1 SEHNR and CDR2 FQNEAQ (reference sequence). The CDR3 reads CASTPGTSGDQHHF. The DNA for the CDR3 is TGTGCCAGCACCCCTGGGACTAGCGGGGATCAGCACCACTTC.

This clonotype showed up many times. The chain links TRBV28 to TRBJ1-1; a weak D match, TRBD1 (6 bases). CDR3 length: 12 amino acids. The V gene's germline CDR1 is MDHEN and CDR2 SYDVKM. Trimming pared 7 bases from V and 8 bases from J, leaving 14 bases between. CDR3 loop: CASISPGGEAFF. In DNA, the CDR3 is TGTGCCAGCATCTCACCGGGGGGCGAAGCTTTCTTT.